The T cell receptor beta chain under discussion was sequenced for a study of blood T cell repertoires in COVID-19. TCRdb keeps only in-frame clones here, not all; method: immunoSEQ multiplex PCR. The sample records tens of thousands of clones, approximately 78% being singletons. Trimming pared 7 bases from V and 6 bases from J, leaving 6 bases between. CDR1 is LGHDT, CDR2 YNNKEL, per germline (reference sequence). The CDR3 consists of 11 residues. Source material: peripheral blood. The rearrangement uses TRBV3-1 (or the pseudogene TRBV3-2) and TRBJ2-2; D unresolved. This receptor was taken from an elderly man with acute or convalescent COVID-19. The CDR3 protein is CASTGSGELFF. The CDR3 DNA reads TGTGCCAGCACAGGTTCCGGGGAGCTGTTTTTT.